The clone carrying this TCR beta chain was picked up a small number of times. Its target is unknown. Expressed TCRB transcripts got sequenced, as all isolated RNA was reverse transcribed. Libraries were prepared by immunoSEQ multiplex PCR; TCRdb keeps only in-frame clonotypes and omits some of them. The sample lists about 150,000 clones; about a tenth were seen once. The sample originates from a study of beta chain features in type 1 diabetes. Points from the study as a whole: It was not settled here whether HLA type affects TCRB rearrangement. For patients and controls alike, PCR might favor shorter templates to the same degree. In type 1 diabetes patients, VDJ junctions had fewer insertions; deletions at these junctions were more frequent. Moderate yet significant TCRB CDR3 shortening was seen in Type 1 diabetes patients in all four CD4+ subsets.

Per donor, one heparinised blood draw averaged roughly 120 mL. CDR3 length: 13 residues. Germline CDR1 reads LNHDA; CDR2 reads SQIVND (reference sequence). Trimming removed 4 bases at V and 0 bases at J, with 4 bases between. The clonotype comes from a man aged 25 to 45 with type 1 diabetes. The chain couples TRBV19 to TRBJ2-4; D gene unclear. The sample taken for sequencing was central memory CD4+ T cells from blood. The CDR3 DNA reads TGTGCCAGTAGTAGGCTAGCCAAAAACATTCAGTACTTC. This sequence encodes CASSRLAKNIQYF. Drawing the rest from reference TRBV19 and TRBJ2-4, the complete variable domain is DGGITQSPKYLFRKEGQNVTLSCEQNLNHDAMYWYRQDPGQGLRLIYYSQIVNDFQKGDIAEGYSVSREKKESFPLTVTSAQKNPTAFYLCASSRLAKNIQYFGAGTRLSVL.